The 17 T cell receptor beta chains presented below share a single source sample, sequenced in a study of blood T cell repertoires in COVID-19. The protocol was immunoSEQ multiplex PCR, while the TCRdb copy is restricted to in-frame clones and leaves out a portion. The sample shows approximately 250,000 clones, 83% of them seen only once. Sequencing input: peripheral blood. All receptors come from a human donor in a cohort sampled during active COVID-19.

The genes are TRBV10-2 and TRBJ2-7, with D unclear. The germline CDR1 and CDR2 sequences are WSHSY and SAAADI. The V end lost 3 bases, the J end lost 3 bases, and 12 bases lay between the germline ends. CDR3 size: 14 residues. In nucleotides, the CDR3 is TGCGCCAGCAGTGAAGTGTGGAGTAGCTACGAGCAGTACTTC. Its translation is CASSEVWSSYEQYF.

The chain has TRBV19 and TRBJ2-3; 7 bases match TRBD1. The CDR3 consists of 15 residues. Germline V gives CDR1 LNHDA, CDR2 SQIVND (reference sequence). With 3 bases clipped from V and 3 bases from J, the junction kept 6 bases outside the gene matches. The CDR3 DNA is TGTGCCAGTAGTATCGGGACAGTTAAGACAGATACGCAGTATTTT. It yields the protein CASSIGTVKTDTQYF.

Here the CDR3 DNA reads TGCGCCAGCAGCTTGATGACAGGGGGCAACACTGAAGCTTTCTTT. It specifies CASSLMTGGNTEAFF. This chain connects TRBV5-1 to TRBJ1-1; 10 nucleotides agree with TRBD1. CDR1 is SGHRS, CDR2 YFSETQ, per germline. The V and J ends lost 1 base and 2 bases, in that order; junction bases with no gene match: 2. This CDR3 has 15 amino acids.

The V gene is TRBV29-1, the J gene TRBJ2-3; TRBD2 agrees at 7 bases. This CDR3 has 13 amino acids. CDR1 is SQVTM, CDR2 ANQGSEA, per germline. V gave up 4 bases and J gave up 2 bases; unmatched junction bases: 3. The CDR3 nucleotides read TGCAGCGTTGGGACTAGGTTCACAGATACGCAGTATTTT. It encodes CSVGTRFTDTQYF.

CDR3 amino acids: CASSELYRVNEQFF. CDR3 coding DNA: TGTGCCAGCAGCGAACTATACAGGGTCAATGAGCAGTTCTTC. This sequence joins TRBV9 and TRBJ2-1, with D perhaps matching TRBD1 (6 bases). Trimming shortened V by 3 bases and J by 6 bases, and 13 bases separated the two germline ends. CDR3 length: 14 residues. Germline V CDR1 and CDR2: SGDLS, YYNGEE.

The chain employs TRBV7-6 and TRBJ2-3; possibly TRBD2 for D (7 bases). This CDR3 has 16 amino acids. Germline-derived CDR1 and CDR2 are SGHVS and FNYEAQ. Trimming cost V 0 bases and J 4 bases, with 14 bases left between them. CDR3 nucleotides: TGTGCCAGCAGCTTAGCGGGGGCGGGAGTCTCAGATACGCAGTATTTT. Translation: CASSLAGAGVSDTQYF.

This chain connects TRBV7-2 to TRBJ2-3; possibly TRBD1 for D (6 bases). Trimming took off 1 base at V and 7 bases at J, with 9 bases between the two ends. Germline CDR1 SGHTA, CDR2 FQGNSA. The length of the CDR3 is 13 residues. Written as DNA, the CDR3 is TGTGCCAGCAGCTTAGGAAGGGGGAATACGCAGTATTTT. It specifies CASSLGRGNTQYF. The whole variable domain, remainder taken from reference TRBV7-2 and TRBJ2-3, is GAGVSQSPSNKVTEKGKDVELRCDPISGHTALYWYRQSLGQGLEFLIYFQGNSAPDKSGLPSDRFSAERTGGSVSTLTIQRTQQEDSAVYLCASSLGRGNTQYFGPGTRLTVL.

The rearrangement joins TRBV5-1 to TRBJ2-7; 9 positions match TRBD1. The germline gives CDR1 SGHRS, CDR2 YFSETQ. Trimming removed 3 bases from V and 5 bases from J; junction bases left unmatched: 3. This CDR3 region has 13 residues. The CDR3 DNA sequence: TGCGCCAGCAGCTGGGACAGGGCCGACGAGCAGTACTTC. Its translation is CASSWDRADEQYF.

This sequence joins TRBV4-2 and TRBJ2-5, with 10 bases aligning to TRBD2. Trimming cost V 1 base and J 4 bases; bases outside gene matches: 0. The CDR3 is made up of 14 amino acids. CDR1 is LGHNA and CDR2 is YNFKEQ in the germline V gene. This CDR3 is CASSQGTSGETQYF. The CDR3 DNA is TGTGCCAGCAGCCAAGGGACTAGCGGAGAGACCCAGTACTTC.

The genes are TRBV15 and TRBJ1-3; TRBD1 matches at 8 bases. V shed 2 bases and J 2 bases; nucleotides not matched to a gene: 2. The germline V gene has CDR1 LNHNV and CDR2 YYDKDF (reference sequence). This CDR3 contains 15 residues. The CDR3 region has the DNA TGTGCCACCAGCAGACAACAGGGGGCTGGAAACACCATATATTTT. Protein sequence: CATSRQQGAGNTIYF.

V usage is TRBV28 and J usage is TRBJ2-1; 16 nucleotides align to TRBD2. The junction had 6 bases not matched to a gene; V was cut back by 6 bases and J by 7 bases. CDR3 length: 16 amino acids. Per the germline V gene, CDR1 is MDHEN and CDR2 is SYDVKM. CDR3 nucleotides: TGTGCCAGCAGGCCGACGGGACTAGCGGGAGGGAATGAGCAGTTCTTC. It codes for CASRPTGLAGGNEQFF. The entire variable domain, with the rest obtained from reference TRBV28 and TRBJ2-1, is as follows: DVKVTQSSRYLVKRTGEKVFLECVQDMDHENMFWYRQDPGLGLRLIYFSYDVKMKEKGDIPEGYSVSREKKERFSLILESASTNQTSMYLCASRPTGLAGGNEQFFGPGTRLTVL.

J is TRBJ1-5 and V is TRBV28, with 7 bases lining up with TRBD1. The V gene's germline CDR1 is MDHEN and CDR2 SYDVKM. V dropped 6 bases and J dropped 9; count of bases not matched to a gene: 2. There are 11 residues in the CDR3. For the CDR3, the DNA is TGTGCCAGCAGGCGACAGGGGCCCCAGCATTTT. It is translated as CASRRQGPQHF.

The chain is built from TRBV6-5 and TRBJ2-7; TRBD2 might be the D (6 bases). Trimming shortened V by 4 bases and J by 0 bases, and 10 bases separated the two germline ends. Per germline, CDR1 MNHEY and CDR2 SVGAGI. The CDR3 totals 14 residues. CDR3 amino acids: CASSWTISSYEQYF. Here the CDR3 DNA reads TGTGCCAGCAGTTGGACTATAAGCTCCTACGAGCAGTACTTC.

In its sample, this clone was seen once. The V and J genes are TRBV28 and TRBJ2-1; D perhaps matches TRBD1 (6 bases). V lost 9 bases and J lost 10, with 22 bases in between. Looked up from germline, CDR1 is MDHEN and CDR2 is SYDVKM. This CDR3 is 14 amino acids long. CDR3 loop: CASSGTPFREEQFF. The CDR3 DNA sequence: TGTGCCAGTTCCGGGACACCCTTTAGGGAGGAGCAGTTCTTC.

The CDR3: CASSIVPAYNEQFF. DNA of the CDR3: TGTGCCAGTAGTATAGTCCCCGCCTACAATGAGCAGTTCTTC. The V call is TRBV19, the J call TRBJ2-1, with D uncertain. The V and J ends lost 1 base and 2 bases respectively, with 6 bases between them. In germline, CDR1 is LNHDA, CDR2 SQIVND (reference sequence). The CDR3 totals 14 residues.

This chain links TRBV7-9 with TRBJ2-1; 12 bases fit TRBD1. V gave up 8 bases and J gave up 8 bases; unmatched junction bases: 13. This CDR3 is built from 16 residues. Germline CDR1 is SEHNR and CDR2 is FQNEAQ (reference sequence). CDR3 sequence (DNA): TGTGCCAGCGGCCAAATGGGACAGGGGGCGGGCGATGAGCAGTTCTTC. Its protein is CASGQMGQGAGDEQFF.

The chain combines TRBV2 with TRBJ1-1; D call uncertain. Germline values: CDR1 SNHLY, CDR2 FYNNEI. The CDR3 contains 13 residues. With 4 bases removed from V and 4 bases from J, the gap between germline ends came to 10 bases. The CDR3 loop is CASSVKAGTEAFF. CDR3 DNA sequence: TGTGCCAGCAGTGTAAAGGCGGGCACTGAAGCTTTCTTT.